Shown below are 7 T cell receptor beta chains from a single sample sequenced in a study of T-cell reconstitution after alpha-beta-depleted transplantation in children. Using unique molecular identifiers, the investigators prepared the TCRbeta library. Via MiXCR, TCRdb re-called the PCR reads, giving one row per CDR3 protein. The sample carries roughly 200,000 distinct CDR3 sequences, about 14% recorded once. Source: PBMCs from the stem cell graft donor, taken from the stem cell graft. These receptors were taken from a human donor who donated a stem cell graft to a child with acute lymphoblastic leukemia.

This clonotype was counted at least ten times. This chain uses TRBV27 with TRBJ2-5; 8 bases align to TRBD1. Losses at the gene ends were 5 bases for V and 5 bases for J; bases not matched to a gene: 7. CDR1 and CDR2 (germline): MNHEY, SMNVEV (reference sequence). The CDR3 contains 14 residues. CDR3 nucleotides: TGTGCCAGCAGTCCGGACAGGGTTAAGGAGACCCAGTACTTC. As protein: CASSPDRVKETQYF.

In this sample, this clonotype turned up many times. The chain carries TRBV18 and TRBJ2-1; 12 bases are shared with TRBD2. There are 16 residues in the CDR3. The V gene end was trimmed by 3 bases and the J gene end by 6 bases; junction bases not matched to a gene: 6. The germline gives CDR1 KGHSH, CDR2 LQKENI. CDR3 amino acids: CASSPLTSGSGNEQFF. CDR3 bases: TGTGCCAGCTCACCTCTGACTAGCGGGAGCGGCAATGAGCAGTTCTTC.

The rearrangement links TRBV30 to TRBJ1-2; tentative D call: TRBD1 (5 bases). CDR3 length: 12 residues. Germline V gene data show CDR1 as GTSNPN and CDR2 as SVGIG (reference sequence). Trimming took 5 bases from V and 7 from J, leaving 14 bases between them. The CDR3 here is CAWGQGLGGYTF. CDR3 DNA sequence: TGTGCCTGGGGGCAGGGCTTAGGTGGCTACACCTTC.

This clonotype occurred many times. The chain uses TRBV27 and TRBJ2-7, with 7 bases that match TRBD1. The CDR3 extends over 15 amino acids. CDR1 is MNHEY, CDR2 SMNVEV, per germline (reference sequence). Germline trimming cut 6 bases from V and 0 bases from J; bases unmatched to any gene: 8. The CDR3 DNA follows: TGTGCCAGCAGCTCCCAGGCAGGGGGCTCCTACGAGCAGTACTTC. Translated, it gives CASSSQAGGSYEQYF.

The sample holds many counts of this clonotype. The V call is TRBV12-3 or TRBV12-4, the J call TRBJ2-4; TRBD2 agrees at 9 bases. The CDR3 consists of 16 residues. The V segment lost 2 bases and the J segment 7 bases; nucleotides outside the gene matches: 9. The CDR3, as DNA: TGTGCCAGCAGTTTAATGGCGGGAGGGCCGTATAACATTCAGTACTTC. Translation: CASSLMAGGPYNIQYF.

In its sample, this clonotype was seen many times. V usage is TRBV29-1 and J usage is TRBJ2-3; D possibly corresponds to TRBD2 (6 bases). Trimming shortened V by 3 bases and J by 7 bases, and 11 bases separated the two germline ends. The length of the CDR3 is 12 residues. Germline CDR1 is SQVTM and CDR2 is ANQGSEA. The CDR3 region has the DNA TGCAGCGTTGAGGCTGGGACTTATACGCAGTATTTT. It translates to CSVEAGTYTQYF.

This clonotype was observed many times. This chain joins TRBV4-1 and TRBJ2-1, with 9 bases fitting TRBD1. This CDR3 spans 15 amino acids. V dropped 4 bases and J dropped 6; count of bases not matched to a gene: 7. Germline CDR1 reads MGHRA; CDR2 reads YSYEKL. The CDR3 here is CASSRNGDRANEQFF. CDR3 in DNA: TGCGCCAGCAGCCGAAATGGGGACAGGGCCAATGAGCAGTTCTTC.